The subject of this entry is one TCR beta chain. Its target antigen remains unknown. Base qualities are not recorded, but no much larger clone differs from it by a single base. This sample stems from a study of blood T cell repertoires in COVID-19 (dated by TCRdb to 2018 to 2020). Notes on the research overall: The collaborator samples originated in the United States, Italy and Spain and spanned the acute and convalescent phases of COVID-19. The prospective study material was composed of cDNA or gDNA derived from T cells, B-cell-depleted T cells, or PBMCs. The samples were drawn from the first 160 participants of the ongoing ImmuneRACE study and from 1,254 subjects provided by 6 global collaborators. The dataset comprised deeply sampled blood TCRbeta repertoires from subjects exposed to, actively infected with, or recovered from COVID-19. HLA class I and class II types, where available, came from metadata supplied by the sample provider rather than from assay-based typing. The repertoires were released in a freely available public database intended as a resource for research on the immune response to SARS-CoV-2. A de-identified subject ID, COVID-19 status, age in years and sex were almost always included in the sample metadata.

From its cysteine to its phenylalanine, the CDR3 spans 11 amino acids. Only the CDR3 part of the read is kept: 33 bases, read in frame from the first base. Trimming costs V 8 bases and J 3 bases, and their ends lie 7 bases apart. The germline V gene provides CDR1 SNHLY and CDR2 FYNNEI. The full study reports these points: How much clinical and demographic metadata was included differed by source and by participant, and the metadata was provided uncurated.

Collaborating institutions collected whole blood in K2EDTA tubes following their own protocols. Collaborator samples were shipped for TCRbeta analysis as frozen whole blood, isolated PBMCs, or DNA extracted from either sample type. TCRbeta CDR3 regions were amplified from genomic DNA by means of the immunoSEQ Assay, a bias-controlled multiplex PCR. The authors' pipeline ran thus. The number of nucleated cells in each sample was estimated by amplification of reference gene primers within the assay. To quantify the absolute abundance of each unique TCRbeta CDR3 rearrangement, sequence reads were collapsed and filtered. Productive Simpson clonality was computed per sample as the square root of Simpson's diversity index over productive rearrangements. TCRdb took this table from immuneACCESS and kept in-frame rearrangements with V and J called. Such tables lack part of the clones; where checked against another copy, unresolved V genes explain under half of the gap, and the rest is unexplained. The V and J calls and clone size come from that table; D and trimming were worked out from the DNA. This sample is represented by approximately 120,000 clones; approximately 80% of them were singletons. The ten top clones hold roughly 6.5% of the sample.

The chain is encoded by TRBV2 joined to TRBJ1-1; TRBD1 is perhaps the D gene, given 6 matching bases. The clonotype comes from a woman in her 50s with acute or convalescent COVID-19. The specimen was peripheral blood. The nucleotide sequence reads TGTGCCAGCGGACAGTACACTGAAGCTTTCTTT. This gives the protein CASGQYTEAFF.